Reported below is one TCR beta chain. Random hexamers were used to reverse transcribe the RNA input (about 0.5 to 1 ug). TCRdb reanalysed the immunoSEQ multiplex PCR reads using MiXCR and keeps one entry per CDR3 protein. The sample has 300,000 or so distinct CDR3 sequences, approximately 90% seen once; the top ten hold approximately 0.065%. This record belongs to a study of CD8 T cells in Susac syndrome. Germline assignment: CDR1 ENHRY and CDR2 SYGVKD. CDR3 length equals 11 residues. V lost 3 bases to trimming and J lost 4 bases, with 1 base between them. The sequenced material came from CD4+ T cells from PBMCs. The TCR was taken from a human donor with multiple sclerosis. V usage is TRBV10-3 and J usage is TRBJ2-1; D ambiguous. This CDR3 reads CAISEYNEQFF. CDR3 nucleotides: TGTGCCATCAGTGAATACAATGAGCAGTTCTTC.